This TCR beta chain derives from a study of tumor-infiltrating lymphocytes in primary liver carcinoma. The overall study: Those sampled were patients whose primary liver carcinoma was treated by surgical resection. Findings and limits, study-wide: Pairs of tumor regions overlapped more than tumor-adjacent and tumor-blood pairs did.

The V and J ends lost 5 bases and 3 bases respectively, with 8 bases between them. The CDR3 runs to 12 residues. With respect to this clonotype: Antigen specificity is unknown.

Blood RNA came from unsorted whole blood; germline DNA was also extracted. Production of TCR beta cDNA used approximately 480 ng total RNA together with a constant-region primer. Three rounds of nested multiplex PCR with slightly modified ARM-PCR produced TCR beta libraries. TRBV1-TRBV30 forward primers paired with a C-beta reverse primer were used in the first two PCR rounds, which ran approximately 10 cycles each. One entry per CDR3 protein results from TCRdb running MiXCR on the multiplex PCR reads. The table has more than 150,000 distinct CDR3 sequences, 50% to 75% seen once. The source material was peripheral blood. The gene calls are TRBV12-3 or TRBV12-4 and TRBJ2-7, with D uncertain. The receptor's source is a man aged 35 to 55 with primary liver carcinoma and hepatitis B virus infection. The CDR3, as DNA: TGTGCCAGCAGTCTACTGTGCTACGAGCAGTACTTC. Translating gives CASSLLCYEQYF.